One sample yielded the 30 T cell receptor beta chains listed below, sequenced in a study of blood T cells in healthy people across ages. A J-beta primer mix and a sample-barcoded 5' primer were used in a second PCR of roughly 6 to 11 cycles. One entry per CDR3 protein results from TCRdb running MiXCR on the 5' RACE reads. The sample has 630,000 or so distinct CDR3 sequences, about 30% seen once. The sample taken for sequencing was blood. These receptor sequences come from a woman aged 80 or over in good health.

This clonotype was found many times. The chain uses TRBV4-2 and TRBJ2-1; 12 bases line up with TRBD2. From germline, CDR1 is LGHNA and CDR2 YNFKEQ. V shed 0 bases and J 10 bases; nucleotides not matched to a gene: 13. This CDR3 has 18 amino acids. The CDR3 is CASSQDQASGGALVEQFF. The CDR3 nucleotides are TGTGCCAGCAGCCAAGATCAGGCTAGCGGGGGGGCCTTAGTAGAGCAGTTCTTC.

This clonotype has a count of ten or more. For the CDR3, the DNA is TGTGCCAGCAGTTCCCGGGCTAACTATGGCTACACCTTC. Translated: CASSSRANYGYTF. The V and J genes are TRBV6-6 and TRBJ1-2; D not certain. V shed 4 bases and J shed 0 bases, with 6 bases lying between them. The CDR3 length is 13 residues. Germline CDR1 is MNHNY and CDR2 is SVGAGI (reference sequence).

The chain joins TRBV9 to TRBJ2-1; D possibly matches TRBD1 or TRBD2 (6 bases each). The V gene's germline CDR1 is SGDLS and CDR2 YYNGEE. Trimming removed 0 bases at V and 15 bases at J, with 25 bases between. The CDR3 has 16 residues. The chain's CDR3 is CASSVEGGLVYNGRFF. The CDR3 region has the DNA TGTGCCAGCAGCGTAGAGGGGGGACTGGTCTACAATGGGCGGTTCTTC.

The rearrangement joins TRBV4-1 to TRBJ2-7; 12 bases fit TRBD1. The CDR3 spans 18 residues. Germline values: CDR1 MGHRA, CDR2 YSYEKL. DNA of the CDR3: TGCACTAGCAGCCCTGCCGGGACAGGGGGCGAACTCTTGAAAGAGCAGTACTTC. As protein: CTSSPAGTGGELLKEQYF.

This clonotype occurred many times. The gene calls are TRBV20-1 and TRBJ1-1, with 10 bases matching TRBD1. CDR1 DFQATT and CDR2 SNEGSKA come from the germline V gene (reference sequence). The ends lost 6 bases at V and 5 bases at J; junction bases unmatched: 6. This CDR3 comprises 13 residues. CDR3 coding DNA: TGCAGTGCCAAGACAGGGGGCACGACTGAAGCTTTCTTT. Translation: CSAKTGGTTEAFF.

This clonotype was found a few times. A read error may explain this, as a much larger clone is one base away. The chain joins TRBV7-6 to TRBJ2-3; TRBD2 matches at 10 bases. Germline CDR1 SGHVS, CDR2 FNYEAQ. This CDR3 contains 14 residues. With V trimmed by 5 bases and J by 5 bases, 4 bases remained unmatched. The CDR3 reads CASSRAGGRDTQYF. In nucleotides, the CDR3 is TGTGCCAGCAGCCGAGCGGGGGGGCGAGATACGCAGTATTTT.

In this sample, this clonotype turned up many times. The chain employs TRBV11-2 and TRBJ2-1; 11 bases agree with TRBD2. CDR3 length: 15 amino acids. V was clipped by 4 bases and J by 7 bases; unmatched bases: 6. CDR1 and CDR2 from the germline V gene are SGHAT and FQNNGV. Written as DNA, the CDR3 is TGTGCCAGCAGCTGGGCTAGCGGGGGGCTTAATGAGCAGTTCTTC. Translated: CASSWASGGLNEQFF.

CDR3 bases: TGCGCCAGCAGCCTGGGTGGAGGCTCTTGGGTTAATGAAAAACTGTTTTTT. This codes for CASSLGGGSWVNEKLFF. The chain links TRBV5-1 to TRBJ1-4; no definite D call. The V end lost 4 bases, the J end lost 4 bases, and 20 bases lay between the germline ends. The CDR3 sequence is 17 residues long. Germline V gives CDR1 SGHRS, CDR2 YFSETQ.

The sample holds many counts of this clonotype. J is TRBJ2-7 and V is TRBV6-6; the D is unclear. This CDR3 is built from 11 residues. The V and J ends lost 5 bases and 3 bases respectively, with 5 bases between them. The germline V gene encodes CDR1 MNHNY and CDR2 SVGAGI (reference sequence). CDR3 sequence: CASSEFYEQYF. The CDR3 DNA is TGTGCCAGCAGTGAGTTCTACGAGCAGTACTTC.

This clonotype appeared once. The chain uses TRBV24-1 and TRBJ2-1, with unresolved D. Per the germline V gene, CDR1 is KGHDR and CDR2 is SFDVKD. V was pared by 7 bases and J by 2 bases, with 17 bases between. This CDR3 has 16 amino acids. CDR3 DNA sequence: TGTGCCACCAGCGATGGAAACAGAATCCCCTACAATGAGCAGTTCTTC. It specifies CATSDGNRIPYNEQFF.

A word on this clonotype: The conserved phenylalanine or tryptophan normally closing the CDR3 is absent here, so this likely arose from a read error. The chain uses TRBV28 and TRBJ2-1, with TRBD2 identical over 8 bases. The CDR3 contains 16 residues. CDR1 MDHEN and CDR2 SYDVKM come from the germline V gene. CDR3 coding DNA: TGTACCAGTCGGAGCGGGGGCCTGAGCTCCTACAATGAGCAGTTCGTC. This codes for CTSRSGGLSSYNEQFV.

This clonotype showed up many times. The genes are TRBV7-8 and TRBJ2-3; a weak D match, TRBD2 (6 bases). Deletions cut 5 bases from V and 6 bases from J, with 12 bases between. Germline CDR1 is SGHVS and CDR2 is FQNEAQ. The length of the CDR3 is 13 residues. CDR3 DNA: TGTGCCAGCAGCCCGGTCCGGGGGGATACGCAGTATTTT. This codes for CASSPVRGDTQYF.

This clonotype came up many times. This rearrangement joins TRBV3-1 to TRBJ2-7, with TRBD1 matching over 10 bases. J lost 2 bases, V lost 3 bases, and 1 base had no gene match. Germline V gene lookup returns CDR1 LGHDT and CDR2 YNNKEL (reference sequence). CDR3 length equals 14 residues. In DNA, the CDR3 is TGTGCCAGCAGCCAGGGGACAGGGGCCTACGAGCAGTACTTC. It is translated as CASSQGTGAYEQYF.

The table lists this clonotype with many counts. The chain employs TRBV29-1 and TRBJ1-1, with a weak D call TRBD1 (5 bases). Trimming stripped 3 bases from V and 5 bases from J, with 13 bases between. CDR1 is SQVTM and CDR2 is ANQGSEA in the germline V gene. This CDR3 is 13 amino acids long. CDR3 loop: CSVEGVLRTEAFF. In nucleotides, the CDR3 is TGCAGCGTTGAGGGGGTATTAAGGACTGAAGCTTTCTTT.

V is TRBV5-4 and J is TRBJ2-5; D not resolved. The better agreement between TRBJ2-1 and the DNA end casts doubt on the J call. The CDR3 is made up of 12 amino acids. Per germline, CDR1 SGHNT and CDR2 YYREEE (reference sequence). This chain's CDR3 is CASSLQQETQFF. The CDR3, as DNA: TGTGCCAGCAGCTTACAGCAAGAGACCCAGTTCTTC.

The CDR3 reads CASSLVPAPHEQFF. In nucleotides, the CDR3 is TGTGCCAGCAGTTTAGTCCCGGCCCCGCATGAGCAGTTCTTC. V and J are TRBV12-3 or TRBV12-4 and TRBJ2-1; D gene ambiguous. The CDR3 spans 14 residues. The V end was cut by 1 base, the J end by 8 bases, with 12 bases between.

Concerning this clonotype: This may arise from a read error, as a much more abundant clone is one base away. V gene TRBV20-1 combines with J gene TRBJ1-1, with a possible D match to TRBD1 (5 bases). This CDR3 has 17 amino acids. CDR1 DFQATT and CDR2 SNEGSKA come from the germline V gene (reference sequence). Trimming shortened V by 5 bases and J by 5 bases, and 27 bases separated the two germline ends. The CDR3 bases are TGCAGTGCTGATCCAATGCTTCCCGGGGGGTGTGGGACTGAAGCTTTCTTT. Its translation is CSADPMLPGGCGTEAFF.

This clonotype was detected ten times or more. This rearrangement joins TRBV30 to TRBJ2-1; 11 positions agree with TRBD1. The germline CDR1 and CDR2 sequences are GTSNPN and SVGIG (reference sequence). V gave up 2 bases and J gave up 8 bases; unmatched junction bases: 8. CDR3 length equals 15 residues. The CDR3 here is CAWSSGQGANDEQFF. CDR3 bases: TGTGCCTGGAGTTCCGGACAGGGGGCTAATGATGAGCAGTTCTTC. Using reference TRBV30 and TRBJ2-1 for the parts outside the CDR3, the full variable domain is SQTIHQWPATLVQPVGSPLSLECTVEGTSNPNLYWYRQAAGRGLQLLFYSVGIGQISSEVPQNLSASRPQDRQFILSSKKLLLSDSGFYLCAWSSGQGANDEQFFGPGTRLTVL.

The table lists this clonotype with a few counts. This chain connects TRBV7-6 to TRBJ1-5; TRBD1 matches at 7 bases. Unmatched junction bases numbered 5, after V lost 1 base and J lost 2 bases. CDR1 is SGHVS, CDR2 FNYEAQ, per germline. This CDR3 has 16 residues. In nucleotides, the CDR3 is TGTGCCAGCAGCTTAGGTGGAGGACAGGGCAATCAGCCCCAGCATTTT. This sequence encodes CASSLGGGQGNQPQHF.

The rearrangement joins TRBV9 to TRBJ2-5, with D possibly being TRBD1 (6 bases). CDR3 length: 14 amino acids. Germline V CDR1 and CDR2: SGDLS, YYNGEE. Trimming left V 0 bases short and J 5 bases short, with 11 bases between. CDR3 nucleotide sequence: TGTGCCAGCAGCGTAGGACAGGCTGGGGAGACCCAGTACTTC. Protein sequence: CASSVGQAGETQYF. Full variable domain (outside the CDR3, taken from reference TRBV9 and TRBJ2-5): DSGVTQTPKHLITATGQRVTLRCSPRSGDLSVYWYQQSLDQGLQFLIQYYNGEERAKGNILERFSAQQFPDLHSELNLSSLELGDSALYFCASSVGQAGETQYFGPGTRLLVL.

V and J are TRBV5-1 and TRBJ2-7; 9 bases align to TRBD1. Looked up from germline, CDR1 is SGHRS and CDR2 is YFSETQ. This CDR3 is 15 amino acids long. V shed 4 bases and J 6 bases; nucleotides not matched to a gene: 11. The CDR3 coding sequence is TGCGCCAGCAGCAGCGGGACAGGGCCTATTTCCGAGCAGTACTTC. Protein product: CASSSGTGPISEQYF.

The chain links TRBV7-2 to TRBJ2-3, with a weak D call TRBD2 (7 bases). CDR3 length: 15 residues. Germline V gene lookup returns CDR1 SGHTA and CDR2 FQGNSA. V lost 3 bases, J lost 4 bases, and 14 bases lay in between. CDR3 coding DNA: TGTGCCAGCAGCTTCCTGGGGGGGGCCCCAGATACGCAGTATTTT. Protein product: CASSFLGGAPDTQYF.

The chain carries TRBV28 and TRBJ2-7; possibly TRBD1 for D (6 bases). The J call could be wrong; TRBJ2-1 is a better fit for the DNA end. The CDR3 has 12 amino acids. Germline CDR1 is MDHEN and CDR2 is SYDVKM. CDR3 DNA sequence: TGTGCCAGCGGTATAACAGGGAGAGAGCAGTTCTTC. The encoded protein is CASGITGREQFF.

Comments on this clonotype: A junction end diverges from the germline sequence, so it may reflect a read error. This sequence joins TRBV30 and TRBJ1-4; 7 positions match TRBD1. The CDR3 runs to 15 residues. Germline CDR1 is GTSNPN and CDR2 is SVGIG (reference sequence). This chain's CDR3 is CAWSPGTATNEKRFF. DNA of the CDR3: TGTGCCTGGAGTCCGGGGACAGCAACTAATGAAAAACGGTTTTTT.

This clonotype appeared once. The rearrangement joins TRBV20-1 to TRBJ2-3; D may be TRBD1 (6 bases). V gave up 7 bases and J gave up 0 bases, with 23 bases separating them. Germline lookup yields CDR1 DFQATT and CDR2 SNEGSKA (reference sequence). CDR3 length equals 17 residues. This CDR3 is CSVKVMTGSLSTDTQYF. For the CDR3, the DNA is TGCAGTGTCAAGGTTATGACAGGTTCCCTGAGCACAGATACGCAGTATTTT.

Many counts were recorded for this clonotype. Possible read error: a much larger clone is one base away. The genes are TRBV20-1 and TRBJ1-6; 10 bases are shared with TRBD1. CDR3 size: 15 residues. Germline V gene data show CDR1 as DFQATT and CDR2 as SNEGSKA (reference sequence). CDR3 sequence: CSARDRTGGNSPPHF. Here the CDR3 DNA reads TGCAGTGCTAGAGACCGGACAGGGGGAAATTCACCCCCCCACTTT.

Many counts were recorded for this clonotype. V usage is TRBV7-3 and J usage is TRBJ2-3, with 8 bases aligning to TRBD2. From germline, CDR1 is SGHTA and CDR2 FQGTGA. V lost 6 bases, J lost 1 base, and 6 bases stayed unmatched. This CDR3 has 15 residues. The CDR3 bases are TGTGCCAGCAGTCTTAGCGGGGATCGCACAGATACGCAGTATTTT. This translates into CASSLSGDRTDTQYF.

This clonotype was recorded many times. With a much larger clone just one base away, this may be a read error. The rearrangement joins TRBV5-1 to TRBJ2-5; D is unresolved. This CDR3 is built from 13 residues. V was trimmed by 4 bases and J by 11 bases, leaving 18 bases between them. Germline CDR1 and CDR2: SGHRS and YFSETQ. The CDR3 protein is CASSPRSYNEQYF. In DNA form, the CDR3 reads TGCGCCAGCAGCCCGCGGAGTTACAATGAGCAGTACTTC.

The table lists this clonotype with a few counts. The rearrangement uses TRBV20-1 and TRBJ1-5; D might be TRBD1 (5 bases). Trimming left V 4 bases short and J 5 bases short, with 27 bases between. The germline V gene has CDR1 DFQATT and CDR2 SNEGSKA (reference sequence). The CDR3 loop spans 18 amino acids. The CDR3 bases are TGCAGTGCTACCAATGGGGGGTGGGGGGACGATAGGGATCAGCCCCAGCATTTT. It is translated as CSATNGGWGDDRDQPQHF.

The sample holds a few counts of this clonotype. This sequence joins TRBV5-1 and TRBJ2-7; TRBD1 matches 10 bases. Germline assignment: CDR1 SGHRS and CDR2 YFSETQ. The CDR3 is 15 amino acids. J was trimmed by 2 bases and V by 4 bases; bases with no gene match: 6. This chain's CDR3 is CASSGWDRGTYEQYF. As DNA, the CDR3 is TGCGCCAGCAGCGGGTGGGACAGGGGCACCTACGAGCAGTACTTC.